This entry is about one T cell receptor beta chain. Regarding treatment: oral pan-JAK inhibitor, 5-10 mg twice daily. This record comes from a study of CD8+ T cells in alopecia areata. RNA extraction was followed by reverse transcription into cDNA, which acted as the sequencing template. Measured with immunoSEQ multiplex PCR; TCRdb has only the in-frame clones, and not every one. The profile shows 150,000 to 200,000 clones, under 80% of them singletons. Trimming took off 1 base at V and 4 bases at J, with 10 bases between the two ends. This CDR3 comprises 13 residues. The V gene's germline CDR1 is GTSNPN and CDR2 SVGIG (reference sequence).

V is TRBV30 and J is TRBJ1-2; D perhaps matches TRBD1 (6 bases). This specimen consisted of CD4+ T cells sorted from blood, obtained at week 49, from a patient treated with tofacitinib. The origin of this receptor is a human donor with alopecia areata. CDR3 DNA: TGTGCCTGGAGTGAGGGACACTCCTATGGCTACACCTTC. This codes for CAWSEGHSYGYTF.